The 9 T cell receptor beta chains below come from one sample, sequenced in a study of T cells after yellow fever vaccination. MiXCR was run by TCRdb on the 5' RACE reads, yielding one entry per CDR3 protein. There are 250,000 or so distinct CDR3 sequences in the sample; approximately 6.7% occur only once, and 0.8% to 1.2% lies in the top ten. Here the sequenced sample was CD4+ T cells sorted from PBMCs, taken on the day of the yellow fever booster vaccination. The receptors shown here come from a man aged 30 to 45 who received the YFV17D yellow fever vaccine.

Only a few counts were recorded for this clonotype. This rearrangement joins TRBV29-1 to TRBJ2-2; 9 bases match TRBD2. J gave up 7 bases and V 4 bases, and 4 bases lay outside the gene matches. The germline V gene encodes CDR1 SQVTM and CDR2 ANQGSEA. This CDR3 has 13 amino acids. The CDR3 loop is CSVAGLASGELFF. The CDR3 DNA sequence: TGCAGCGTTGCGGGACTAGCTAGCGGGGAGCTGTTTTTT.

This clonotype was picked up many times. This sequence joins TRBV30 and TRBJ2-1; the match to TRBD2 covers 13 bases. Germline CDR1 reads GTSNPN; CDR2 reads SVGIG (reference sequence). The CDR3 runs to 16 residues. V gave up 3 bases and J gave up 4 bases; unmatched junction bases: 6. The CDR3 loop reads CAWRLGTSGKYNEQFF. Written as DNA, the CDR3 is TGTGCCTGGAGGTTGGGGACTAGCGGGAAATACAATGAGCAGTTCTTC. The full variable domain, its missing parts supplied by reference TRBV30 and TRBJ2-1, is SQTIHQWPATLVQPVGSPLSLECTVEGTSNPNLYWYRQAAGRGLQLLFYSVGIGQISSEVPQNLSASRPQDRQFILSSKKLLLSDSGFYLCAWRLGTSGKYNEQFFGPGTRLTVL.

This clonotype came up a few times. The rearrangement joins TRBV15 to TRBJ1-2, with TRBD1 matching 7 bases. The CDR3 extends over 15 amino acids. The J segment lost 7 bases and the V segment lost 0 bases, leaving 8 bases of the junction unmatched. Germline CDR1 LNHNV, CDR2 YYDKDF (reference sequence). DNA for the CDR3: TGTGCCACCAGCAGAGATCGCCAGGGGGTGGGTGGCTACACCTTC. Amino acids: CATSRDRQGVGGYTF.

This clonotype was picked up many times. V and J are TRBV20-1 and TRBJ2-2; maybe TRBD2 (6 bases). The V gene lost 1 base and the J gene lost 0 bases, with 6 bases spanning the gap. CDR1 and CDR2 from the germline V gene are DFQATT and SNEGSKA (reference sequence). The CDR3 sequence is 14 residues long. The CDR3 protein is CSARAGANTGELFF. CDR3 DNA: TGCAGTGCTAGAGCGGGAGCGAACACCGGGGAGCTGTTTTTT.

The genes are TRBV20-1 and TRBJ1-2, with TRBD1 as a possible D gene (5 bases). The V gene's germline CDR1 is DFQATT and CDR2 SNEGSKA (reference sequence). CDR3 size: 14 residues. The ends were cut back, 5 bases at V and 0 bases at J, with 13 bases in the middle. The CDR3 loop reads CSAPQVLANYGYTF. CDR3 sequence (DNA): TGCAGTGCTCCACAGGTGTTAGCTAACTATGGCTACACCTTC.

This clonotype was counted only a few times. This CDR3 is CASSTGGGLAGWNEQFF. For the CDR3, the DNA is TGCGCCAGCAGCACAGGGGGGGGTCTAGCGGGCTGGAATGAGCAGTTCTTC. The chain links TRBV5-1 to TRBJ2-1; D is possibly TRBD1 or TRBD2 (8 bases each). CDR3 length equals 17 residues. CDR1 and CDR2 from the germline V gene are SGHRS and YFSETQ. V dropped 4 bases and J dropped 7 bases, with 24 bases sitting between them.

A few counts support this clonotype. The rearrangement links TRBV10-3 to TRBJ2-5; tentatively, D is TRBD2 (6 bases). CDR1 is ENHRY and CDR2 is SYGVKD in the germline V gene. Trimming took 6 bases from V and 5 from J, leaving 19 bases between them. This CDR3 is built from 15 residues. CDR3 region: CAIRAGTQDWETQYF. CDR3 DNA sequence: TGTGCCATCAGGGCCGGGACTCAGGATTGGGAGACCCAGTACTTC.

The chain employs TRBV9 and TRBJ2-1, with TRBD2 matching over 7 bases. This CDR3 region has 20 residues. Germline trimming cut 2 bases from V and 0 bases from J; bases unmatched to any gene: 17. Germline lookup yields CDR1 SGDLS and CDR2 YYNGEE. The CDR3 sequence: CASSVGDVGSGFSSYNEQFF. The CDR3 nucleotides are TGTGCCAGCAGCGTCGGTGATGTGGGTAGCGGGTTCAGCTCCTACAATGAGCAGTTCTTC.

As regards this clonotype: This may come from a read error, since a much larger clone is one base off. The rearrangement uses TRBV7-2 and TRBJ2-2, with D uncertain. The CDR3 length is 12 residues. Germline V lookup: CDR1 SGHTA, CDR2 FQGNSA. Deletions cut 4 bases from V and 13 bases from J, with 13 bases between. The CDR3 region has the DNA TGTGCCAGCAGCTCCCACATATCTAGGCTGTTTTTT. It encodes CASSSHISRLFF.